Following are 12 T cell receptor beta chains from one sample sequenced in a study of T cell responses to AZD1222 COVID-19 vaccine. Some clones are missing from TCRdb's copy, which holds only in-frame ones; the method was immunoSEQ multiplex PCR. The data contain about 100,000 clones, around 89% of them seen just once; the ten biggest clones take up roughly 2%. Sample: peripheral blood, taken on day 0 of AZD1222 vaccination. These receptor sequences come from an adult in good health.

The rearrangement joins TRBV29-1 to TRBJ2-1; tentatively, D is TRBD1 or TRBD2 (5 bases each). This CDR3 has 13 amino acids. The germline CDR1 and CDR2 sequences are SQVTM and ANQGSEA. Trimming pared 4 bases from V and 9 bases from J, leaving 16 bases between. Here the CDR3 reads CSVVELGEGEQFF. The DNA for the CDR3 is TGCAGCGTTGTCGAATTGGGGGAAGGTGAGCAGTTCTTC.

This chain uses TRBV24-1 with TRBJ1-2; maybe TRBD1 (5 bases). Deletions cut 8 bases from V and 7 bases from J, with 7 bases between. CDR3 length equals 10 residues. Germline V gene lookup returns CDR1 KGHDR and CDR2 SFDVKD. Here the CDR3 reads CATMGGGYTF. CDR3 DNA: TGTGCCACCATGGGGGGTGGCTACACCTTC.

V gene TRBV6-1 combines with J gene TRBJ2-7; the D gene could be TRBD1 or TRBD2 (5 bases each). Germline loops: CDR1 MNHNS, CDR2 SASEGT. The V end lost 2 bases, the J end lost 1 base, and 18 bases lay between the germline ends. CDR3 length equals 17 residues. The CDR3 nucleotides read TGTGCCAGCAGTGAATCGGGGATGGGGCAGTGGTCCTACGAGCAGTACTTC. Encoded protein: CASSESGMGQWSYEQYF.

The V call is TRBV5-1, the J call TRBJ2-2, with D maybe TRBD1 (6 bases). The V gene lost 1 base and the J gene lost 3 bases, with 16 bases spanning the gap. This CDR3 has 17 amino acids. Germline CDR1 is SGHRS and CDR2 is YFSETQ. CDR3 protein: CASSLFSGTTDTGELFF. For the CDR3, the DNA is TGCGCCAGCAGCTTGTTCTCCGGGACAACTGACACCGGGGAGCTGTTTTTT.

The rearrangement joins TRBV19 to TRBJ1-5; TRBD1 aligns across 9 bases. The CDR3 has 17 residues. CDR1 is LNHDA and CDR2 is SQIVND in the germline V gene (reference sequence). V lost 2 bases to trimming and J lost 3 bases; unmatched junction nucleotides: 8. The CDR3 bases are TGTGCCAGTAGTATACCGATCGGGACAGGGCTCAATCAGCCCCAGCATTTT. Translated: CASSIPIGTGLNQPQHF.

V is TRBV28 and J is TRBJ1-6, with TRBD1 matching over 9 bases. The CDR3 extends over 15 amino acids. V shed 6 bases and J 9 bases; nucleotides not matched to a gene: 9. In germline, CDR1 is MDHEN, CDR2 SYDVKM. The DNA for the CDR3 is TGTGCCAGCAGAACAACCGGGACAGGGATTTCACCCCTCCACTTT. This sequence encodes CASRTTGTGISPLHF.

This clone has a handful of counts. The chain recombines TRBV18 with TRBJ2-7; D not certain. The CDR3 is 11 residues long. Germline V lookup: CDR1 KGHSH, CDR2 LQKENI. The V end was cut by 1 base, the J end by 7 bases, with 5 bases between. The CDR3 DNA reads TGTGCCAGCTCACCACTGGATGAGCAGTACTTC. Amino acid sequence: CASSPLDEQYF.

The chain couples TRBV28 to TRBJ1-4, with D unresolved. This CDR3 spans 14 amino acids. CDR1 and CDR2 (germline): MDHEN, SYDVKM. The V end was cut by 1 base, the J end by 7 bases, with 10 bases between. This chain's CDR3 is CASSLSGIGEKLFF. CDR3 nucleotide sequence: TGTGCCAGCAGTTTATCCGGGATCGGTGAAAAACTGTTTTTT.

The chain links TRBV10-2 to TRBJ1-1; D is uncertain. This CDR3 is 13 amino acids long. The germline gives CDR1 WSHSY, CDR2 SAAADI. The V and J ends lost 3 bases and 0 bases respectively, with 5 bases between them. CDR3 coding DNA: TGCGCCAGCAGTGACGTAATGAACACTGAAGCTTTCTTT. Encoded protein: CASSDVMNTEAFF.

The J gene is TRBJ1-1, the V gene TRBV10-1; 8 bases line up with TRBD1. V shed 6 bases and J 6 bases; nucleotides not matched to a gene: 9. CDR1 WNHNN and CDR2 SYGVQD come from the germline V gene (reference sequence). The CDR3 sequence is 14 residues long. The CDR3 spells CASSAIQGASEAFF. In nucleotides, the CDR3 is TGCGCCAGCAGCGCCATCCAGGGGGCCTCTGAAGCTTTCTTT.

The chain carries TRBV5-1 and TRBJ2-3; the D gene is possibly TRBD1 (7 bases). This CDR3 spans 17 amino acids. With 0 bases removed from V and 9 bases from J, the gap between germline ends came to 23 bases. Germline V CDR1 and CDR2: SGHRS, YFSETQ. The CDR3 sequence is CASSLGGAGQTFRTQYF. The CDR3 DNA is TGCGCCAGCAGCTTGGGAGGGGCGGGACAGACCTTCCGGACGCAGTATTTT.

This sequence joins TRBV27 and TRBJ1-3, with unresolved D. Trimming cost V 3 bases and J 4 bases, with 7 bases left between them. Germline V CDR1 and CDR2: MNHEY, SMNVEV (reference sequence). The CDR3 is 13 amino acids. The CDR3 DNA reads as TGTGCCAGCAGTTTCAACTTAGGAAACACCATATATTTT. Protein sequence: CASSFNLGNTIYF.